This TCR beta chain was identified in a study of beta chain features in type 1 diabetes. Study observations and caveats: PCR might show a preference for shorter templates, equally across patients and controls. People with Type 1 diabetes carried modestly yet significantly shorter TCRB CDR3s in all four CD4+ subsets.

Every single donor gave one heparinised blood draw, and these averaged roughly 100 mL. Reverse transcription of all isolated RNA meant that expressed TCRB transcripts were sequenced. Data came from immunoSEQ multiplex PCR; TCRdb stores just in-frame clones and leaves some out. The sample holds a few hundred thousand clones; roughly an eighth are singletons and the top ten take 0.0095% to 0.012%. Trimming cost V 6 bases and J 0 bases, with 14 bases left between them. Germline CDR1 is MNHEY and CDR2 is SVGAGI. This CDR3 has 15 residues. As concerns this clone: No antigen is known for it.

Sequencing was performed on naive CD4+ T cells from blood. The receptor's source is a woman aged 18 to 35 with type 1 diabetes. The chain combines TRBV6-5 with TRBJ1-1; D is possibly TRBD1 (5 bases). CDR3 DNA: TGTGCCAGCAGCGCCGCGACAGAACTGAACACTGAAGCTTTCTTT. Its translation: CASSAATELNTEAFF.